The subject of this entry is one T cell receptor (beta chain). No antigen is known for it. No base quality information exists; no much larger clone differs at one position. The germline V gene (reference sequence) supplies CDR1 LNHDA and CDR2 SQIVND. From cysteine to phenylalanine, the CDR3 is 15 amino acids long. CDR3 DNA only is kept here, 45 bases in frame from base 1. V loses 7 bases, J loses 1 base, and the germline ends lie 16 bases apart. TCRbeta CDR3 regions were amplified from genomic DNA using the immunoSEQ Assay, a bias-controlled multiplex PCR. Under the source paper's analysis protocol: Within the assay, amplification of reference gene primers was used to estimate how many nucleated cells each sample contained. To quantify the absolute abundance of each unique TCRbeta CDR3 rearrangement, sequence reads were collapsed and filtered. For each sample, productive Simpson clonality was calculated as the square root of Simpson's diversity index over productive rearrangements. TCRdb re-hosts the immuneACCESS table, in-frame sequences only. Its copies lack some clones; in the studies checked, an unresolved V gene accounts for under half of them, and the cause for the rest is not known. From that table come the V and J calls and clone size; the DNA was used to work out D and trimming. The table for this sample lists under 200,000 clones; roughly 80% of them were counted only once. The ten largest clones take up approximately 10% of the sample.

These data belong to a study of blood T cell repertoires in COVID-19 (dated by TCRdb to the early 2020s). Notes on the research overall: Samples covering the acute and convalescent phases of COVID-19 were provided by collaborators in the United States, Italy and Spain. A de-identified subject ID, COVID-19 status, age in years and sex were almost always included in the sample metadata. The prospective study material was composed of cDNA or gDNA derived from T cells, B-cell-depleted T cells, or PBMCs. Subjects who had been exposed to COVID-19, were actively infected with it, or had recovered from it provided the deeply sampled blood TCRbeta repertoires that made up the dataset. The samples were drawn from two sources: the first 160 participants of the ongoing ImmuneRACE study, and 1,200 or so subjects contributed by 6 global collaborators. Where available, HLA class I and class II types were obtained from metadata supplied by the sample provider rather than from assay-based typing. A freely available public database, intended as a resource for researchers studying the immune response to SARS-CoV-2, is where the repertoires were released.

General study outcomes and caveats: How much clinical and demographic metadata was included differed by source and by participant, and the metadata was provided uncurated.

Enrolling through a virtual design, the prospective study's participants ranged in age from roughly 18 to 89 years and lived across about two dozen United States geographic areas. In the prospective study, participants were assigned to cohorts based on the clinical history participants reported in a screening survey and a study questionnaire. ImmuneRACE Cohort 3 recovered participants were defined by two consecutive negative NP/OP PCR tests, healthcare professional clearance, or symptom resolution. In the prospective study, whole blood, serum and a nasopharyngeal or oropharyngeal swab were collected from each participant by mobile phlebotomists. Prospective study participants could optionally give additional blood draws and questionnaires over an approximately 2-month period. Before DNA extraction, prospective study blood samples were shipped either frozen or at room temperature.

The sequence came from a man aged 50 to 59 who had recovered from COVID-19. Recombination connected TRBV19 to TRBJ1-1, with a weak D call of TRBD1 (5 bases match). Input material: PBMCs or T cells enriched from blood (not recorded which). The DNA sequence reads TGTGCCAGTACTACGCAGGGCGCCGAGAACACTGAAGCTTTCTTT. It encodes CASTTQGAENTEAFF.